The subject of this entry is one TCR beta chain. The sample belongs to a study of T-cell memory formation after mild COVID-19. Via MiXCR, TCRdb re-called the 5' RACE reads, giving one row per CDR3 protein. The sample includes 450,000 or so distinct CDR3 sequences, around 25% of them seen just once. V was cut by 7 bases and J by 7 bases, with 12 bases left in between. Germline values: CDR1 SQVTM, CDR2 ANQGSEA. The CDR3 runs 11 residues. The material sequenced was PBMCs or a T cell subset sorted from them (not recorded which). The sequence came from an adult woman who had mild COVID-19 (a few samples of this study predate the infection). Cell type and time point are not known. The rearrangement links TRBV29-1 to TRBJ2-3, with a possible D match to TRBD2 (5 bases). The CDR3, as DNA: TGCAGCGCAACCCGGGATAATACGCAGTATTTT. This encodes CSATRDNTQYF.